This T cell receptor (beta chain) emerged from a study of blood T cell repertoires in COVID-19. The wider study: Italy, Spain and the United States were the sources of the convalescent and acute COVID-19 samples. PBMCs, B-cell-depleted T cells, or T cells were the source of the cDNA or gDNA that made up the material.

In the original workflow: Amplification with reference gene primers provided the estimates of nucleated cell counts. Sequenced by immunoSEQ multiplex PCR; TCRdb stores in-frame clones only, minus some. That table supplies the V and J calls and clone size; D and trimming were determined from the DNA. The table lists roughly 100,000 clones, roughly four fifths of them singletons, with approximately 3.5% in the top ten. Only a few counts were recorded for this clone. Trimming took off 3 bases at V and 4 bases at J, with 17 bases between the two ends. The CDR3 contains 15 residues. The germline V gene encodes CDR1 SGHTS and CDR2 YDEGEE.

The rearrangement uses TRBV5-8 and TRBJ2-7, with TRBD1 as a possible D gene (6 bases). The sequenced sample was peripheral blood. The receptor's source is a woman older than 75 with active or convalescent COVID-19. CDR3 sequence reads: CASSSTGQDRYEQYF. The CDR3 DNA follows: TGTGCCAGCAGCTCAACAGGGCAGGACCGATACGAGCAGTACTTC.